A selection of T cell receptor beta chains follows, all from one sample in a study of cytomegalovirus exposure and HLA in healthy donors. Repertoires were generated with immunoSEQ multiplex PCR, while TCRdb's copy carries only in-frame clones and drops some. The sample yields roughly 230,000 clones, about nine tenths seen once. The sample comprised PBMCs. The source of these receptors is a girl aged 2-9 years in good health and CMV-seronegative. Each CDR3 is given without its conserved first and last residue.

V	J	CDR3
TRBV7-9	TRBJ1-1	ASSLEGGRGDGEAF
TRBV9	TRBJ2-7	ASSVGAGGNYEQY
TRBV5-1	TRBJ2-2	ASSLSGSGELF
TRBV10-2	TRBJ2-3	ASSEFRDRVASGTDTQY
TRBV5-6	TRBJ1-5	ASSFKRAGQGLSQPQH
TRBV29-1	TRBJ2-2	SVGQVNTGELF
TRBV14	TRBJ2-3	ASSRPEDTDTQY
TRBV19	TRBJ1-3	ASSIPGQNSGNTIY
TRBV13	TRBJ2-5	ASSLGQGGETQY
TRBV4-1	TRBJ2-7	ASSQGTSASYEQY
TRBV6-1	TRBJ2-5	ASRQQETQY
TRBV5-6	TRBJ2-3	ASSLFAGGLTDTQY
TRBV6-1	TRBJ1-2	ASTEGGKAYGYT
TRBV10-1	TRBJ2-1	ASSEVRGFYNEQF
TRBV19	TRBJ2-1	ASSMGASYNEQF
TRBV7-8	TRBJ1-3	ASSPLDRATSGNTIY
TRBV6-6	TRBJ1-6	ASSPQGITYNSPLH
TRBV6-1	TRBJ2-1	ASSEALPSGGFYEQF
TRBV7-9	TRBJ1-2	ASSGNHRGGGYT
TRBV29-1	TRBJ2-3	SVGGAGVSDTQY
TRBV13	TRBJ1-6	ASSPGPGWANSPLH
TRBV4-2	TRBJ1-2	ASHDRVRGYT
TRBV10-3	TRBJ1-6	AIKSDTGNSPLH